This entry is about one TCR beta chain. What it recognizes is unknown. Sequenced by immunoSEQ multiplex PCR; TCRdb stores in-frame clones only, minus some. The repertoire holds some 89,000 clones, with roughly 86% as singletons. These data are taken from a study of T cell repertoires and HLA-DP antigens. Germline assignment: CDR1 ENHRY and CDR2 SYGVKD. The CDR3 length is 13 residues. Trimming shortened V by 10 bases and J by 3 bases, and 12 bases separated the two germline ends. Purity of the untouched CD4+ T cells was 95% to 98%. The chain carries TRBV10-3 and TRBJ1-4; weak D call: TRBD1 (6 bases). The TCR sequence derives from a man in his fifties in good health and CMV-seronegative. The sequencing input was CD4+ T cells from PBMCs. CDR3 sequence reads: CATRDISNEKLFF. As DNA, the CDR3 is TGTGCCACCCGGGACATATCTAATGAAAAACTGTTTTTT.